The T cell receptor (beta chain) described here comes from a study of control samples from healthy donors and cancer patients. Trimming at V came to 3 bases and at J to 0 bases, leaving 12 bases not matched to a gene. This CDR3 contains 18 residues. Germline CDR1 ENHRY, CDR2 SYGVKD. Data came from immunoSEQ multiplex PCR; TCRdb stores just in-frame clones and leaves some out. The specimen's table records 150,000 to 200,000 clones. Sequencing was performed on blood. V is TRBV10-3 and J is TRBJ2-5; TRBD2 matches at 8 bases. This clonotype originated in a woman younger than 45 in good health. CDR3 coding DNA: TGTGCCATCAGTGAAAAGGCCGGGGGGGTGGTGTACCAAGAGACCCAGTACTTC. Encoded protein: CAISEKAGGVVYQETQYF.